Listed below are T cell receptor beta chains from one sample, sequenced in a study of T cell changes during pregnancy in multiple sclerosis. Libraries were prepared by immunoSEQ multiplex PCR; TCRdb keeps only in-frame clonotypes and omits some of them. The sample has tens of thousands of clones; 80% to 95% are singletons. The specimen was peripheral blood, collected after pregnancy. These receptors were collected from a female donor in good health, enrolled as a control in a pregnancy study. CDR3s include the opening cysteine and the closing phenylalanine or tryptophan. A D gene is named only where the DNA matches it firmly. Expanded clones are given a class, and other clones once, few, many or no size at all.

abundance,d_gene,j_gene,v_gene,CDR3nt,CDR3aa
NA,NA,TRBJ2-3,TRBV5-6,TGTGCCAGCAGCTCGTCGGGACAAAGTAATGCGGATACGCAGTATTTT,CASSSSGQSNADTQYF
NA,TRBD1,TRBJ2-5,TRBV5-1,TGCGCCAGCAGCTCGCTAGGACAGGGATGGGAGACCCAGTACTTC,CASSSLGQGWETQYF
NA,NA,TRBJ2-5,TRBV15,TGTGCCGTCGTGGAGCCGGGGGATCAAGAGACCCAGTACTTC,CAVVEPGDQETQYF
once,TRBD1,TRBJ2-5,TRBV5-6,TGTGCCAGCAGTTCCAGGGGGACGGAAGAGACCCAGTACTTC,CASSSRGTEETQYF
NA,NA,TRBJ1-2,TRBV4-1,TGCGCCAGCAGCCAAGATCAACAGGCAAACTATGGCTACACCTTC,CASSQDQQANYGYTF
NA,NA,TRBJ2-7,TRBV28,TGTGCCAGCAGTTCCTTAGCGGAGGGCCACGAGCAGTACTTC,CASSSLAEGHEQYF
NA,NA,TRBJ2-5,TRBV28,TGTGCCAGCAGTTTAGGGGGGGCTCGGATAGAGACCCAGTACTTC,CASSLGGARIETQYF
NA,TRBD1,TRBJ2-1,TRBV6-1,TGTGCCAGCAGTGTGGCGGCAGGGGGTGTCAATGAGCAGTTCTTC,CASSVAAGGVNEQFF
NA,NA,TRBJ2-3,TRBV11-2,TGTGCCAGCGCCCAACGGGGGGCCAAAGATACGCAGTATTTT,CASAQRGAKDTQYF
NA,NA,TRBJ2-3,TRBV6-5,TGTGCCAGCAGACCCAGGGTCCCCATCACAGATACGCAGTATTTT,CASRPRVPITDTQYF
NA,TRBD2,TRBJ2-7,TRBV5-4,TGTGCCAGCAGCTTGGGGGGTAGCGGGAGGGCTGACGAGCAGTACTTC,CASSLGGSGRADEQYF
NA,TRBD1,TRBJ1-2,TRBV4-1,TGCGCCAGCTCACAGGGGGCCTATGGCTACACCTTC,CASSQGAYGYTF
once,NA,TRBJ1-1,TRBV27,TGTGCCAGCGGCAGACCCCCGGGGGGCACTGAAGCTTTCTTT,CASGRPPGGTEAFF
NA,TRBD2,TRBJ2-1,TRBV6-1,TGTGCCAGCAGTGGGCTAGCGGGAGGAGTAATGGGGTACGATGAGCAGTTCTTC,CASSGLAGGVMGYDEQFF
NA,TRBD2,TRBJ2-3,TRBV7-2,TGTGCCAGCATTCCGACTAGCGGGAGGGCCGGTACGCAGTATTTT,CASIPTSGRAGTQYF
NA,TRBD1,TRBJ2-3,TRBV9,TGTGCCAGCAGCCAACTCGGACAGGGGGCGCCGGGCACGGATACGCAGTATTTT,CASSQLGQGAPGTDTQYF
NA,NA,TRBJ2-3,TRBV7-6,TGTGCCAGCAGCCCAGGGGGGTACATAATTGCAGATACGCAGTATTTT,CASSPGGYIIADTQYF
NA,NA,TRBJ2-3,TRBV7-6,TGTGCCAGCAGCTTAAGCAGGGGACAAGGAGATACGCAGTATTTT,CASSLSRGQGDTQYF
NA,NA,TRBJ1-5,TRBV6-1,TGTGCCAGCAAATGGGGCAGGGAGGCCCAGCATTTT,CASKWGREAQHF
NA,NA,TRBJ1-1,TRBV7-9,TGTGCCAGCAGCTCCCCATTGAACACTGAAGCTTTCTTT,CASSSPLNTEAFF
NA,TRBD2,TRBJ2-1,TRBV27,TGTGCCAGCCGGGGACTAGCGGGGAACAATGAGCAGTTCTTC,CASRGLAGNNEQFF
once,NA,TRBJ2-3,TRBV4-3,TGCGCCAGCAGCCAAGGACACCCAGATACGCAGTATTTT,CASSQGHPDTQYF
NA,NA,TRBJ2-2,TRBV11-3,TGTGCCAGCAGCTTACCCCCAACCGGGGAGCTGTTTTTT,CASSLPPTGELFF
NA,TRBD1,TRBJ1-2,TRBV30,TGTGCCTGGAGTGTTGACAGGGCACCCTATGGCTACACCTTC,CAWSVDRAPYGYTF
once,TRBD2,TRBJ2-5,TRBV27,TGTGCCAGCAGTCCGCGCGGGGGGGCTAATCGAGAGACCCAGTACTTC,CASSPRGGANRETQYF
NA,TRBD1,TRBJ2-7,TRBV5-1,TGCGCCAGCAGCGCCGGACAGGAGACCTACGAGCAGTACTTC,CASSAGQETYEQYF
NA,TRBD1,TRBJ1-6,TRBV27,TGTGCCAGCAGTCGGTCCGGGACAGGGGTCTCACCCCTCCACTTT,CASSRSGTGVSPLHF
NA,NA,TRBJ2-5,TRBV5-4,TGTGCCAGCAGCCCCATGGGGGCAGGGCACGAGACCCAGTACTTC,CASSPMGAGHETQYF
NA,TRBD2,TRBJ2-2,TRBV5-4,TGTGCCAGCAGCGTCGGACTAGCGGGGGCCTCGAACACCGGGGAGCTGTTTTTT,CASSVGLAGASNTGELFF
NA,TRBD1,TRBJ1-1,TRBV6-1,TGTGCCAGCAGTAAAGCCCGACAGGGTAGTTTGAACACTGAAGCTTTCTTT,CASSKARQGSLNTEAFF
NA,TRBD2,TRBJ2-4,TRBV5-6,TGTGCCAGCGGGGGCCGCGGGAGGGGAGGCATTCAGTACTTC,CASGGRGRGGIQYF
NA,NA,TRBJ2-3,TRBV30,TGTGCCTGGAGTGGGGCTAGCACAGATACGCAGTATTTT,CAWSGASTDTQYF
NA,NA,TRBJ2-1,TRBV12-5,TGTGCTAGTGCCCCGGACTTGGCGGATGAGCAGTTCTTC,CASAPDLADEQFF
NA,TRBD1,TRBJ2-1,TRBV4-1,TGCGCCAGCAGCCCCCCGACAGGGTTCAATGAGCAGTTCTTC,CASSPPTGFNEQFF
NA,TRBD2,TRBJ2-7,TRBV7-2,TGTGCCAGCAGCTCCCCCGGGGGGACCTACGAGCAGTACTTC,CASSSPGGTYEQYF
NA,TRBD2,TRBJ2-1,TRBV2,TGTGCCAGCAGTATTGCGGGGGGGCCCGGAAATGAGCAGTTCTTC,CASSIAGGPGNEQFF
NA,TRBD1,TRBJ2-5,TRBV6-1,TGTGCCAGCAGTGAAGCGACAGGGACCCAAGAGACCCAGTACTTC,CASSEATGTQETQYF
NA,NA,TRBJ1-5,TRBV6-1,TGTGCCAGCAGTGGAAATTGGGACAAGGGGGATACATATTGGGGTCAGCCCCAGCATTTT,CASSGNWDKGDTYWGQPQHF
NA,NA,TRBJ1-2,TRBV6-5,TGTGCCAGCAGTGAGGGACTCAGGGCCGGTGGCTACACCTTC,CASSEGLRAGGYTF
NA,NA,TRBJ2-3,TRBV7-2,TGTGCCAGTGGCTCCGCCAGCGGGCACACCACAGATACGCAGTATTTT,CASGSASGHTTDTQYF
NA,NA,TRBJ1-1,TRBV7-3,TGTGCCAGCAGCCCGAATGGACAAGCCGCCGGTGAAGCTTTCTTT,CASSPNGQAAGEAFF
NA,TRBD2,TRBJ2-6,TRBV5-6,TGTGCCAGCAGCCATGGGGGGGGTGGGAGCTCTGGGGCCAACGTCCTGACTTTC,CASSHGGGGSSGANVLTF